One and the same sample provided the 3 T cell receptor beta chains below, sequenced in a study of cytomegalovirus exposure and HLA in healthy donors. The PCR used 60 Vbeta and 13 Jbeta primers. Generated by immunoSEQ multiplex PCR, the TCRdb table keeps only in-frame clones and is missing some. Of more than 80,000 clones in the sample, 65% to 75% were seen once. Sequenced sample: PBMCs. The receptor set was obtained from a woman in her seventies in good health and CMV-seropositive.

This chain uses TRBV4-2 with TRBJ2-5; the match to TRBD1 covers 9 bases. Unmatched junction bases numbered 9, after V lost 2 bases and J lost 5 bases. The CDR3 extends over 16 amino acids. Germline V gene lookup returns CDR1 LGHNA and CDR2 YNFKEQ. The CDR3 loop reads CASSQTPGQGLETQYF. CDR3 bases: TGTGCCAGCAGCCAAACCCCGGGACAGGGATTGGAGACCCAGTACTTC.

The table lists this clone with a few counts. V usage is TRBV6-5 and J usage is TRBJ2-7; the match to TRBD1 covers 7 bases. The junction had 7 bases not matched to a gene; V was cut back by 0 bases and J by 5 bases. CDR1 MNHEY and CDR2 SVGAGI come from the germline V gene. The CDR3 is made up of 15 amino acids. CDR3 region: CASSYSDRFRNEQYF. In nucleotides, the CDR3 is TGTGCCAGCAGTTACTCGGACAGGTTCCGTAACGAGCAGTACTTC.

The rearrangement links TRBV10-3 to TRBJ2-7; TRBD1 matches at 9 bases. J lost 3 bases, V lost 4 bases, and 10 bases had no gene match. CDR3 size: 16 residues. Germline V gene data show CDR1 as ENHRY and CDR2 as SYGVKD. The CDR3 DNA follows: TGTGCCATCAGTGCGGGGGACAGGGCAGGGGACTACGAGCAGTACTTC. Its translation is CAISAGDRAGDYEQYF.